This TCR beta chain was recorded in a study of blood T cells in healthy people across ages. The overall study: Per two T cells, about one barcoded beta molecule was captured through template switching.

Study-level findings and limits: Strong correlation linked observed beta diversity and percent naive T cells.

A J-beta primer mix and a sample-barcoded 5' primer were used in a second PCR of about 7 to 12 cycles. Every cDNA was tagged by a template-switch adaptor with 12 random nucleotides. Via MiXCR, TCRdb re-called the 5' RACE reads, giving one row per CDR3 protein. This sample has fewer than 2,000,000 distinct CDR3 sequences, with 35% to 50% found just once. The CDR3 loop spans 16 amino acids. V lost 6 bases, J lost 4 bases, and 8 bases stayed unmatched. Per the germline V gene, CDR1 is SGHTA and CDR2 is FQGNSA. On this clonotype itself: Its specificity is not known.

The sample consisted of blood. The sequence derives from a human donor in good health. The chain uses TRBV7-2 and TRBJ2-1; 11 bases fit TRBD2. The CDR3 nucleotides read TGTGCCAGCAGGCCTACTTTAGCGGGGGGGTACAATGAGCAGTTCTTC. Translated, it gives CASRPTLAGGYNEQFF.